These T cell receptor beta chains were read from a single sample in a study of regulatory T cells in long-lasting Graves disease. TCRdb reprocessed the multiplex PCR reads via MiXCR and lists one record per CDR3 protein. Among more than 650,000 distinct CDR3 sequences listed, approximately 29% were seen once. This sample comprised peripheral blood mononuclear cells (PBMCs), obtained when the disease was refractory, from a patient treated with antithyroid drugs. These receptors were collected from a female donor with Graves disease. CDR3s include the opening cysteine and the closing phenylalanine or tryptophan. Fields, in order: J gene, V gene, clone size, D gene, CDR3 DNA, CDR3 protein. D genes are given only for firm matches. Size tells how often a clone was seen (once, few, many) or the class of an expanded clone, and some rows leave it out.

TRBJ1-4	TRBV5-1	NA	NA	TGCGCCAGCAGCTTGGCCCCGGGAAGGGAAAAACTGTTTTTT	CASSLAPGREKLFF
TRBJ2-7	TRBV2	many	NA	TGTGCCAGCGTCCCCCGGGACCGACAACGCTACGAGCAGTACTTC	CASVPRDRQRYEQYF
TRBJ1-1	TRBV2	many	TRBD1	TGTGCCAGCACGCGACAGGGGACGAACGCTGAAGCTTTCTTT	CASTRQGTNAEAFF
TRBJ1-1	TRBV29-1	NA	TRBD1	TGCAGCGTCGCCCGACAGGGCACTGAAGCTTTCTTT	CSVARQGTEAFF
TRBJ1-5	TRBV19	NA	TRBD1	TGTGCCAGTAGTATCAAGGGGGCTAGCAATCAGCCCCAGCATTTT	CASSIKGASNQPQHF
TRBJ2-7	TRBV12-3/TRBV12-4	many	NA	TGTGCCAGCAGTACCTTCGGACAGAAGTTTGCCTACGAGCAGTACTTC	CASSTFGQKFAYEQYF
TRBJ1-1	TRBV28	many	TRBD1	TGTGCCAGCAGCGACAGGGCTTTGAACACTGAAGCTTTCTTT	CASSDRALNTEAFF
TRBJ1-1	TRBV20-1	few	NA	TGCAGTGCTAGAATGGGGGTGGGCACTGAAGCTTTCTTT	CSARMGVGTEAFF
TRBJ2-5	TRBV9	NA	NA	TGTGCCAGCACCTCAGAGGGGGAGGATGGGACCCAGTACTTC	CASTSEGEDGTQYF
TRBJ2-2	TRBV5-1	NA	NA	TGCGCCAGCAGCAGGCTGGGGGACGGGGAGCTGTTTTTT	CASSRLGDGELFF
TRBJ2-7	TRBV19	NA	TRBD2	TGTGCCAGTAGTATAGGTGGGGCTAGCGGAGTCTCCTACGAGCAGTACTTC	CASSIGGASGVSYEQYF
TRBJ1-1	TRBV10-3	once	NA	TGTGCCATCAGTCGGGGGAGCACTGAAGCTTTCTTT	CAISRGSTEAFF
TRBJ2-3	TRBV6-9	NA	NA	TGTGCCAGCAGTTACCAGGCTCGCCGAAGCACAGATACGCAGTATTTT	CASSYQARRSTDTQYF
TRBJ1-5	TRBV4-2	few	NA	TGTGCCAGCAGCCAAACCTCTCAGCCCCAGCATTTT	CASSQTSQPQHF
TRBJ2-7	TRBV28	NA	TRBD2	TGTGCCAGCAGCCAGACGAAGGGACTAGACGCCTACGAGCAGTACTTC	CASSQTKGLDAYEQYF
TRBJ1-5	TRBV19	NA	TRBD1	TGTGCCAGTAGCATGACAGGGAATAGCAATCAGCCCCAGCATTTT	CASSMTGNSNQPQHF